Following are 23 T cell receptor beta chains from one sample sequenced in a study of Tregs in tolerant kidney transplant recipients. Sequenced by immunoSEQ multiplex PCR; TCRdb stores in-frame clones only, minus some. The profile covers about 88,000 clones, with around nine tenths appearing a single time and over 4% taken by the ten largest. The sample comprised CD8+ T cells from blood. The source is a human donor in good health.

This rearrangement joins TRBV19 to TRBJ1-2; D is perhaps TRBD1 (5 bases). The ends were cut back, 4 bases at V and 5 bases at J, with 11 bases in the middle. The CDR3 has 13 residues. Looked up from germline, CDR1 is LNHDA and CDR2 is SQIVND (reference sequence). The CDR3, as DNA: TGTGCCAGTAGTACACCGGGGGTGTATGGCTACACCTTC. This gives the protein CASSTPGVYGYTF.

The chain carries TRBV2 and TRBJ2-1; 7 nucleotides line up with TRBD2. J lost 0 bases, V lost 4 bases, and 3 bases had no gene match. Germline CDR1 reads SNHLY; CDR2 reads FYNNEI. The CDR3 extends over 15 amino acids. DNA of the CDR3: TGTGCCAGCAGTGGGGAGGGATACTCCTACAATGAGCAGTTCTTC. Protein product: CASSGEGYSYNEQFF.

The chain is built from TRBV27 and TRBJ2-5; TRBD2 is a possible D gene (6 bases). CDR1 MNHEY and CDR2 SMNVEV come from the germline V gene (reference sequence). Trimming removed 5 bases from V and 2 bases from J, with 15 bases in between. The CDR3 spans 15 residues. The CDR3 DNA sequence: TGTGCCAGCAGTCCACCCCCCGGGGGACAAGAGACCCAGTACTTC. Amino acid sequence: CASSPPPGGQETQYF.

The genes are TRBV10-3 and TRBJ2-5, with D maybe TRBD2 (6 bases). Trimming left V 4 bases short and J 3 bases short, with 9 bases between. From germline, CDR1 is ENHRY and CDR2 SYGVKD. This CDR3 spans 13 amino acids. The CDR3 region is CAISAPSEETQYF. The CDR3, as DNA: TGTGCCATCAGTGCTCCTAGCGAAGAGACCCAGTACTTC.

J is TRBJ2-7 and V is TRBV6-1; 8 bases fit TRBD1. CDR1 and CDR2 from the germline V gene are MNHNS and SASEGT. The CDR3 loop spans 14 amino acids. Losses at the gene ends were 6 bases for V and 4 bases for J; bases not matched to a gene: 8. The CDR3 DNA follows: TGTGCCAGCAGCGCCAGGACAGGGCGATACGAGCAGTACTTC. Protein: CASSARTGRYEQYF.

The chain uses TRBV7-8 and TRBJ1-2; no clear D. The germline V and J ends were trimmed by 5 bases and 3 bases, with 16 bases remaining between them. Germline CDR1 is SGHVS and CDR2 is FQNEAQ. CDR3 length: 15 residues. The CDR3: CASSLPGQHDYGYTF. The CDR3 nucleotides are TGTGCCAGCAGCCTACCCGGGCAGCATGACTATGGCTACACCTTC.

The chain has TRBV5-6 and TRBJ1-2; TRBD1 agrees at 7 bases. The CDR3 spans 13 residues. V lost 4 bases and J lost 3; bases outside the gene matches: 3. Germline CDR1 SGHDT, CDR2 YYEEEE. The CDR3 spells CASSRGQDYGYTF. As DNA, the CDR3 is TGTGCCAGCAGCCGCGGACAGGACTATGGCTACACCTTC.

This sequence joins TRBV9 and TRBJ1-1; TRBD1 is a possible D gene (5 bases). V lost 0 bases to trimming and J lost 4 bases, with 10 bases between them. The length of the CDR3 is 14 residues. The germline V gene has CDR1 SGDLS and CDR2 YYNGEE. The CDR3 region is CASSVGGVGTEAFF. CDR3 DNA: TGTGCCAGCAGCGTAGGAGGGGTAGGCACTGAAGCTTTCTTT.

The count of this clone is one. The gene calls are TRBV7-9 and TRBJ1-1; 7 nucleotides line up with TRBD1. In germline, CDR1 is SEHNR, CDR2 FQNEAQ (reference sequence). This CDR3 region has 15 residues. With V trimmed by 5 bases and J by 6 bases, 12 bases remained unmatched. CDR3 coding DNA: TGTGCCAGCAGCAGCAACCGGGGACAGAGCGCTGAAGCTTTCTTT. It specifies CASSSNRGQSAEAFF.

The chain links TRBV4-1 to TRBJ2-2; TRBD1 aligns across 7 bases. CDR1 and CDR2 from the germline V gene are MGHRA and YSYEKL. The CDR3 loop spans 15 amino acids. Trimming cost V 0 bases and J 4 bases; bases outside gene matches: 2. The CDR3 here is CASSQEGQPTGELFF. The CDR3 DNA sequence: TGCGCCAGCAGCCAAGAGGGACAGCCCACCGGGGAGCTGTTTTTT.

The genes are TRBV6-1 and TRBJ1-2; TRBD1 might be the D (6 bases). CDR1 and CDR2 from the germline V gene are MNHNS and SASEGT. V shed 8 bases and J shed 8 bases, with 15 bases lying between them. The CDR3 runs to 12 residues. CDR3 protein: CASDMGQQGYTF. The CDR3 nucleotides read TGTGCCAGCGACATGGGACAACAAGGCTACACCTTC.

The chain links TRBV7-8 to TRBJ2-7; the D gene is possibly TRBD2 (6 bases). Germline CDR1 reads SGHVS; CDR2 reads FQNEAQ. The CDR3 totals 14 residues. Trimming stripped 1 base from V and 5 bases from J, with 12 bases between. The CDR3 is CASSLGRGGDEQYF. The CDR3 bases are TGTGCCAGCAGCTTAGGACGGGGCGGGGACGAGCAGTACTTC. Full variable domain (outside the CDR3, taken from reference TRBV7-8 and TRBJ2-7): GAGVSQSPRYKVAKRGQDVALRCDPISGHVSLFWYQQALGQGPEFLTYFQNEAQLDKSGLPSDRFFAERPEGSVSTLKIQRTQQEDSAVYLCASSLGRGGDEQYFGPGTRLTVT.

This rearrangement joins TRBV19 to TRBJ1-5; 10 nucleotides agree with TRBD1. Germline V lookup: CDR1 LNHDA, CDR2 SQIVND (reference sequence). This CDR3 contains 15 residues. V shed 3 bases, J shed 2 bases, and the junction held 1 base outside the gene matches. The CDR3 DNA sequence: TGTGCCAGTAGTATCGGGACAGGGGGCAATCAGCCCCAGCATTTT. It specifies CASSIGTGGNQPQHF.

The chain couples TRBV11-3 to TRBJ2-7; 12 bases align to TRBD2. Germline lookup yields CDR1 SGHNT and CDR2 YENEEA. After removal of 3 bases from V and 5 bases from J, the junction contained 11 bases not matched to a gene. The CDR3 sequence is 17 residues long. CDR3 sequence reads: CASSFYSSGGDCDEQYF. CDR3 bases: TGTGCCAGCAGCTTTTATTCTAGCGGGGGGGATTGCGACGAGCAGTACTTC. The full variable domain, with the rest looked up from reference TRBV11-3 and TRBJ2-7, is EAGVVQSPRYKIIEKKQPVAFWCNPISGHNTLYWYLQNLGQGPELLIRYENEEAVDDSQLPKDRFSAERLKGVDSTLKIQPAELGDSAVYLCASSFYSSGGDCDEQYFGPGTRLTVT.

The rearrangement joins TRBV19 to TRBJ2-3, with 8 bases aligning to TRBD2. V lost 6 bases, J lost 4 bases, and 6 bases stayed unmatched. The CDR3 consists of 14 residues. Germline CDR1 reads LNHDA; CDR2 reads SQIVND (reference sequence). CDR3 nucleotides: TGTGCCAGTAGAGGACTAGCCCTAGCAGATACGCAGTATTTT. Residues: CASRGLALADTQYF. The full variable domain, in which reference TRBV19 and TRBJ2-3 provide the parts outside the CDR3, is DGGITQSPKYLFRKEGQNVTLSCEQNLNHDAMYWYRQDPGQGLRLIYYSQIVNDFQKGDIAEGYSVSREKKESFPLTVTSAQKNPTAFYLCASRGLALADTQYFGPGTRLTVL.

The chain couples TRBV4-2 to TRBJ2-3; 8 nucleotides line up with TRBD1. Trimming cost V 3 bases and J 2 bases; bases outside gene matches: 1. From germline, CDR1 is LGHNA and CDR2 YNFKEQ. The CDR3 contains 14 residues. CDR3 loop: CASSQTGATDTQYF. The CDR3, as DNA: TGTGCCAGCAGCCAGACAGGGGCCACAGATACGCAGTATTTT.

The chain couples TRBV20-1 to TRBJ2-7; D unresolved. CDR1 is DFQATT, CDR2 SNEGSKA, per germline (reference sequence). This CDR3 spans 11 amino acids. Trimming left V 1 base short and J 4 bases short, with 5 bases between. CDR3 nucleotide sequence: TGCAGTGCTAGAGTGGGTTACGAGCAGTACTTC. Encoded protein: CSARVGYEQYF.

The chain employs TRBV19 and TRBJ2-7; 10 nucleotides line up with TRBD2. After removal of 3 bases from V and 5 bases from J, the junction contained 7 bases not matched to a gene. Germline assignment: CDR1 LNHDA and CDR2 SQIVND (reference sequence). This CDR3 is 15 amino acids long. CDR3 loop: CASSISSGGLNEQYF. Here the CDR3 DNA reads TGTGCCAGTAGTATTAGTAGCGGGGGGCTGAACGAGCAGTACTTC.

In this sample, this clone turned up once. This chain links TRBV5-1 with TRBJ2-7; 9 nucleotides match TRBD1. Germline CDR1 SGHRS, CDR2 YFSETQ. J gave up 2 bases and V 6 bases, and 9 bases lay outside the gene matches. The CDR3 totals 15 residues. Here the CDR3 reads CASKVRTGAAYEQYF. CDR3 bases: TGCGCCAGCAAGGTTAGGACAGGGGCCGCCTACGAGCAGTACTTC. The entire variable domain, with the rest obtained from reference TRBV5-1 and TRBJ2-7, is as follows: KAGVTQTPRYLIKTRGQQVTLSCSPISGHRSVSWYQQTPGQGLQFLFEYFSETQRNKGNFPGRFSGRQFSNSRSEMNVSTLELGDSALYLCASKVRTGAAYEQYFGPGTRLTVT.

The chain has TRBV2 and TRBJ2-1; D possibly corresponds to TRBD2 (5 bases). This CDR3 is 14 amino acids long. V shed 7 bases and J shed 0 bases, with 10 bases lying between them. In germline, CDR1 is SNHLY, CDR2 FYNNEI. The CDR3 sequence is CASKDWSSYNEQFF. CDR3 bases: TGTGCCAGCAAGGACTGGAGCTCCTACAATGAGCAGTTCTTC.

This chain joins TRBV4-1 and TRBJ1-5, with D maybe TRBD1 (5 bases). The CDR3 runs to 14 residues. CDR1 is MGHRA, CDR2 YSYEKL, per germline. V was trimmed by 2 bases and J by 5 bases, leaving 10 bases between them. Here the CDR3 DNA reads TGCGCCAGCAGCCAATTTGCGGGGGATCAGCCCCAGCATTTT. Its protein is CASSQFAGDQPQHF.

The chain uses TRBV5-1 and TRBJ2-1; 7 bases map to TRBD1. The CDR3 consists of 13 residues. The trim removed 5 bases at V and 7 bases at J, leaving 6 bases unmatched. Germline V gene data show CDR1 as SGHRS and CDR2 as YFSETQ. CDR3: CASSWDSGNEQFF. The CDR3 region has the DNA TGCGCCAGCAGTTGGGACAGTGGGAATGAGCAGTTCTTC.

Here the CDR3 reads CASTNRTGRYEQYF. CDR3 sequence (DNA): TGTGCCAGCACCAATAGGACAGGGCGATACGAGCAGTACTTC. The rearrangement uses TRBV27 and TRBJ2-7; 8 bases fit TRBD1. V lost 7 bases, J lost 4 bases, and 9 bases stayed unmatched. Germline V gives CDR1 MNHEY, CDR2 SMNVEV (reference sequence). The CDR3 covers 14 residues.